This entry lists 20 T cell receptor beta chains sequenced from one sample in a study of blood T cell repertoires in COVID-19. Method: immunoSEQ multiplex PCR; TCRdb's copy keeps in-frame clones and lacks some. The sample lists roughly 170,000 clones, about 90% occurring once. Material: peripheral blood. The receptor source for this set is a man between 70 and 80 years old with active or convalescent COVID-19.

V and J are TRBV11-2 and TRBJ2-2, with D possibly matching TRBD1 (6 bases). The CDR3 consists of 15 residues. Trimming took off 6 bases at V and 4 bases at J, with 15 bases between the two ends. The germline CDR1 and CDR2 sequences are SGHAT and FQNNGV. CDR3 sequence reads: CASSPDRFITGELFF. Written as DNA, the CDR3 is TGTGCCAGCAGTCCTGACAGGTTCATCACCGGGGAGCTGTTTTTT.

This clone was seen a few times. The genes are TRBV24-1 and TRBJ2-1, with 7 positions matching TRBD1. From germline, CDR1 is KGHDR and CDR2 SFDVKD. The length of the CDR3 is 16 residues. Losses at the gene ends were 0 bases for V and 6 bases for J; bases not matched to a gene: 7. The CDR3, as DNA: TGTGCCACCAGTGATTTGGGAACAGGGGCCGGCAATGAGCAGTTCTTC. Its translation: CATSDLGTGAGNEQFF.

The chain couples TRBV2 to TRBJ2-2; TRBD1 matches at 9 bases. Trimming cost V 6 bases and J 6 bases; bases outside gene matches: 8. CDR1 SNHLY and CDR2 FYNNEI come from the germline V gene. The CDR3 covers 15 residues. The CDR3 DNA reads TGTGCCAGCAGCAGGGACAGGGTTGAGGCCGGGGAGCTGTTTTTT. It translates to CASSRDRVEAGELFF. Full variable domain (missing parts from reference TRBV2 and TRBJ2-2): EPEVTQTPSHQVTQMGQEVILRCVPISNHLYFYWYRQILGQKVEFLVSFYNNEISEKSEIFDDQFSVERPDGSNFTLKIRSTKLEDSAMYFCASSRDRVEAGELFFGEGSRLTVL.

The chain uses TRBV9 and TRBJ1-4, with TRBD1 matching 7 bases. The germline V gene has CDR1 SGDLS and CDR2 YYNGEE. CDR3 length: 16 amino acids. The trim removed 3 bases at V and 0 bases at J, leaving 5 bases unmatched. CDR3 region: CASSATGSATNEKLFF. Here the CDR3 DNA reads TGTGCCAGCAGCGCGACAGGGTCCGCAACTAATGAAAAACTGTTTTTT.

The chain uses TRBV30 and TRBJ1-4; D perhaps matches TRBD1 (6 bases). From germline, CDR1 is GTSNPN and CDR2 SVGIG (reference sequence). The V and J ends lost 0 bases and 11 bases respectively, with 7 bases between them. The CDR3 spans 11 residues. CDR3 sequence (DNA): TGTGCCTGGAGTGTAACAGGGAAACTGTTTTTT. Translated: CAWSVTGKLFF. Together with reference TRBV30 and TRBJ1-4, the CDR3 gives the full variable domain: SQTIHQWPATLVQPVGSPLSLECTVEGTSNPNLYWYRQAAGRGLQLLFYSVGIGQISSEVPQNLSASRPQDRQFILSSKKLLLSDSGFYLCAWSVTGKLFFGSGTQLSVL.

In DNA form, the CDR3 reads TGCGCCAGCAGCCAAGAGCAGGGAGGACCCCTCCACTTT. Translation gives CASSQEQGGPLHF. The chain links TRBV4-3 to TRBJ1-6; D might be TRBD1 (5 bases). This CDR3 spans 13 amino acids. With 0 bases removed from V and 12 bases from J, the gap between germline ends came to 9 bases. From germline, CDR1 is LGHNA and CDR2 YSLEER.

Here the CDR3 reads CASSPYRGWTEAFF. CDR3 coding DNA: TGTGCCAGCAGCCCTTACAGGGGTTGGACTGAAGCTTTCTTT. V usage is TRBV3-1 (or the pseudogene TRBV3-2) and J usage is TRBJ1-1, with 7 bases matching TRBD1. This CDR3 has 14 amino acids. Looked up from germline, CDR1 is LGHDT and CDR2 is YNNKEL (reference sequence). Trimming took 4 bases from V and 5 from J; bases not matched to a gene: 7.

CDR3 coding DNA: TGTGCCAGCAGCTACGAGAGGGTTCTGAACACTGAAGCTTTCTTT. Protein product: CASSYERVLNTEAFF. This chain connects TRBV7-2 to TRBJ1-1; D is ambiguous. The germline gives CDR1 SGHTA, CDR2 FQGNSA. The V end lost 4 bases, the J end lost 0 bases, and 12 bases lay between the germline ends. The CDR3 length is 15 residues.

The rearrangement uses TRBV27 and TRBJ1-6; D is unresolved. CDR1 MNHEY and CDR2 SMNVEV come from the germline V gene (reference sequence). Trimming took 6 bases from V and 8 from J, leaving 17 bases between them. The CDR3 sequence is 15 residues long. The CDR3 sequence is CASSPDHPRYSPLHF. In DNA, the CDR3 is TGTGCCAGCAGCCCTGACCACCCGAGGTATTCACCCCTCCACTTT.

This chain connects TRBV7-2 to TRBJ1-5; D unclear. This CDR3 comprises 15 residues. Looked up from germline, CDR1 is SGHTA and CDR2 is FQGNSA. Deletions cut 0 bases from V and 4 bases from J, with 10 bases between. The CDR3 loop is CASSLALAGNQPQHF. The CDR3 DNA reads TGTGCCAGCAGCTTAGCGCTAGCGGGGAATCAGCCCCAGCATTTT. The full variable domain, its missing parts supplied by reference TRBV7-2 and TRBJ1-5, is GAGVSQSPSNKVTEKGKDVELRCDPISGHTALYWYRQSLGQGLEFLIYFQGNSAPDKSGLPSDRFSAERTGGSVSTLTIQRTQQEDSAVYLCASSLALAGNQPQHFGDGTRLSIL.

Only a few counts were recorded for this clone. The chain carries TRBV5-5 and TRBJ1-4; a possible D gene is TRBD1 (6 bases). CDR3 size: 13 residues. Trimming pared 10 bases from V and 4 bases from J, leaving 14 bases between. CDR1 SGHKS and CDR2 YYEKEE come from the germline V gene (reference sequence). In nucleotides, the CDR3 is TGTGCCTCTTTCAGGGGCCTTAATGAAAAACTGTTTTTT. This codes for CASFRGLNEKLFF.

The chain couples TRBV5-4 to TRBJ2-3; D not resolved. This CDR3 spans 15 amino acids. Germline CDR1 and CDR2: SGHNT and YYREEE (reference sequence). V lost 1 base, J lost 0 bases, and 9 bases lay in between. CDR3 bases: TGTGCCAGCAGCTTGACGGAGCCTAGCACAGATACGCAGTATTTT. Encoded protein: CASSLTEPSTDTQYF.

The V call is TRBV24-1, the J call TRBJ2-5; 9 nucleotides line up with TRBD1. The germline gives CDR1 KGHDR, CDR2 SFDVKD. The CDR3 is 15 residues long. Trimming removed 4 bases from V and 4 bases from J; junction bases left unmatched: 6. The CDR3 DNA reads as TGTGCCACCAGTGAGTCGGGACAGGGAAGAGAGACCCAGTACTTC. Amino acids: CATSESGQGRETQYF.

The chain's CDR3 is CASGDSYSPLHF. The DNA for the CDR3 is TGTGCCAGCGGGGACAGCTATTCACCCCTCCACTTT. V and J are TRBV12-3 or TRBV12-4 and TRBJ1-6, with 7 bases lining up with TRBD1. V gave up 8 bases and J gave up 8 bases; unmatched junction bases: 3. The CDR3 is 12 residues long.

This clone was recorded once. The chain's CDR3 is CASSGSMRPNEKLFF. The CDR3 DNA follows: TGCGCCAGCAGCGGATCAATGAGGCCTAATGAAAAACTGTTTTTT. J is TRBJ1-4 and V is TRBV5-1; D is ambiguous. The CDR3 spans 15 residues. Per germline, CDR1 SGHRS and CDR2 YFSETQ. The V gene lost 4 bases and the J gene lost 3 bases, with 13 bases spanning the gap.

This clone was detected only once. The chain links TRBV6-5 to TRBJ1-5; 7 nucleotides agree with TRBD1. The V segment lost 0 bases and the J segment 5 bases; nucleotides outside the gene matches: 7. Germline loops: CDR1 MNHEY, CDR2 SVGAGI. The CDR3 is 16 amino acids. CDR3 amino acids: CASSYSSSRGDQPQHF. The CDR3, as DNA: TGTGCCAGCAGTTACTCGAGTAGCAGGGGGGATCAGCCCCAGCATTTT.

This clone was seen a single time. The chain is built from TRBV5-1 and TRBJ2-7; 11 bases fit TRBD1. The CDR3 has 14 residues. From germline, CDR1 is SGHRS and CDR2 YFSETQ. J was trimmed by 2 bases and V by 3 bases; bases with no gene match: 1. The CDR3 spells CASSSGQGAYEQYF. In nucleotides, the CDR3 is TGCGCCAGCAGCTCGGGACAGGGGGCCTACGAGCAGTACTTC.

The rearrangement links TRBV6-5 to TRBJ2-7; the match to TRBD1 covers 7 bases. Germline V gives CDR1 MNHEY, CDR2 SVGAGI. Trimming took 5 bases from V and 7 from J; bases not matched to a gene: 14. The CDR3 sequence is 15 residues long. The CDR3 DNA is TGTGCCAGCAGTAAAACAGGGGTCTCCCTGTCTGAGCAGTACTTC. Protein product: CASSKTGVSLSEQYF.

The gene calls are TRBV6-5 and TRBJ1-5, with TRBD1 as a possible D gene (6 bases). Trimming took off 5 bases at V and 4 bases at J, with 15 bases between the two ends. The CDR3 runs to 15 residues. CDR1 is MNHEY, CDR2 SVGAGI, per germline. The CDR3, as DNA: TGTGCCAGCAGTCGCCGGGCAGGGGCTAATCAGCCCCAGCATTTT. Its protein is CASSRRAGANQPQHF.

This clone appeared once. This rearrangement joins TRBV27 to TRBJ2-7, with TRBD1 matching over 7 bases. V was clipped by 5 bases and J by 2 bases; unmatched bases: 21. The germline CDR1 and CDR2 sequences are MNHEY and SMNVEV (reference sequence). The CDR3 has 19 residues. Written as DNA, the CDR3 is TGTGCCAGCAGTCTTCTTGCCCGCCCCCGGGACAGCACCACCTACGAGCAGTACTTC. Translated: CASSLLARPRDSTTYEQYF.